The 8 T cell receptor beta chains below were found in one sample sequenced in a study of blood T cells in healthy people across ages. Next came a second PCR, run for about 7 to 11 cycles, which used a sample-barcoded 5' primer along with a J-beta primer mix. TCRdb re-called the 5' RACE reads with MiXCR, one entry per CDR3 protein. The sample consists of 1.5 million to 2 million distinct CDR3 sequences, about 28% of them appearing once. The sequencing input was blood. The receptors shown here come from a woman in her 30s in good health.

The chain employs TRBV20-1 and TRBJ1-5, with D tentatively TRBD1 (6 bases). The germline V gene encodes CDR1 DFQATT and CDR2 SNEGSKA (reference sequence). The V end was cut by 5 bases, the J end by 5 bases, with 13 bases between. This CDR3 contains 13 residues. The CDR3 loop reads CSAGGRPDQPQHF. CDR3 DNA sequence: TGCAGTGCTGGGGGCAGGCCGGATCAGCCCCAGCATTTT.

The chain carries TRBV12-3 or TRBV12-4 and TRBJ2-1; tentative D call: TRBD2 (6 bases). Trimming shortened V by 7 bases and J by 9 bases, and 10 bases separated the two germline ends. This CDR3 has 11 amino acids. The CDR3 here is CASTVSGEQFF. The CDR3 nucleotides are TGTGCCAGCACGGTTAGCGGTGAGCAGTTCTTC.

The rearrangement uses TRBV10-3 and TRBJ2-3; TRBD2 matches at 13 bases. This CDR3 has 15 amino acids. Germline lookup yields CDR1 ENHRY and CDR2 SYGVKD. V dropped 4 bases and J dropped 6; count of bases not matched to a gene: 4. CDR3 region: CAISGLGLAGDTQYF. In nucleotides, the CDR3 is TGTGCCATCAGTGGTTTGGGACTAGCGGGGGATACGCAGTATTTT.

V and J are TRBV20-1 and TRBJ2-4, with D perhaps TRBD1 or TRBD2 (5 bases each). This CDR3 has 14 residues. Germline V gives CDR1 DFQATT, CDR2 SNEGSKA (reference sequence). With 3 bases removed from V and 13 bases from J, the gap between germline ends came to 22 bases. DNA for the CDR3: TGCAGTGCTAGTGCCGGACGCCCCTTAGGGGAGCAGTACTTC. Protein sequence: CSASAGRPLGEQYF.

The chain links TRBV6-1 to TRBJ2-3; D is tentatively TRBD1 or TRBD2 (7 bases each). The CDR3 spans 15 residues. Deletions cut 5 bases from V and 0 bases from J, with 12 bases between. Germline assignment: CDR1 MNHNS and CDR2 SASEGT. The CDR3: CASSQGGYSTDTQYF. The CDR3 DNA reads TGTGCCAGCAGTCAGGGGGGGTATAGCACAGATACGCAGTATTTT.

This clonotype was counted only a few times. V and J are TRBV7-9 and TRBJ2-3; D possibly corresponds to TRBD1 (6 bases). CDR3 size: 15 residues. The V and J ends lost 4 bases and 10 bases respectively, with 21 bases between them. Germline CDR1 is SEHNR and CDR2 is FQNEAQ (reference sequence). CDR3 residues: CASSSDGTPGIAQYF. CDR3 in DNA: TGTGCCAGCAGCTCGGACGGGACACCCGGGATCGCGCAGTATTTT.

The rearrangement links TRBV21-1 to TRBJ2-5; the listed D gene, TRBD2, was not tested against the DNA. TRBV21-1 is shown as a pseudogene. This CDR3 contains 19 residues. This chain's CDR3 is CASSNPGTSGGSDVETQYF. The CDR3 DNA follows: TGTGCCAGCAGCAATCCCGGGACTAGCGGGGGGTCTGATGTAGAGACCCAGTACTTC.

The chain combines TRBV6-5 with TRBJ1-4, with D possibly matching TRBD1 (6 bases). CDR1 is MNHEY and CDR2 is SVGAGI in the germline V gene. The CDR3 runs 16 residues. With 0 bases removed from V and 9 bases from J, the gap between germline ends came to 17 bases. The CDR3 sequence: CASSYSGAGGRKKLFF. DNA of the CDR3: TGTGCCAGCAGTTACTCGGGGGCGGGGGGGAGGAAAAAACTGTTTTTT.